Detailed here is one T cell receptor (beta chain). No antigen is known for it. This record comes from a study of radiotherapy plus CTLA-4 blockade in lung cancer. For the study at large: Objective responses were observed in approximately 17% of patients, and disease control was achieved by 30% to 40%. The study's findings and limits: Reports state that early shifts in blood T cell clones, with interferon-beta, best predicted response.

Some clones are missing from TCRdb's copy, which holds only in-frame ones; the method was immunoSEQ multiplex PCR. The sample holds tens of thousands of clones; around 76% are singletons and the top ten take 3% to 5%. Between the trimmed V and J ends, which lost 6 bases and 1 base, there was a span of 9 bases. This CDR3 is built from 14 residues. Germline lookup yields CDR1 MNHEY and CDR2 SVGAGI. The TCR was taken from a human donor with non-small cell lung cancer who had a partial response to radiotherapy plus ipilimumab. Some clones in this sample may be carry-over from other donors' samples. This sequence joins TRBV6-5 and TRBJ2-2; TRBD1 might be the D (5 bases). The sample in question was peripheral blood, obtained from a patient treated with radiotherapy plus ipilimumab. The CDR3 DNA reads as TGTGCCAGCAGCTGGACATTGAACACCGGGGAGCTGTTTTTT. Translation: CASSWTLNTGELFF.